The clone carrying this TCR beta chain was seen only a few times. Its antigen is undetermined. This record belongs to a study of cytomegalovirus exposure and HLA in healthy donors. PCR employed 60 Vbeta and 13 Jbeta primers. TCRdb keeps only in-frame clones here, not all; method: immunoSEQ multiplex PCR. The data hold 80,000 to 100,000 clones, with 63% observed a single time. Trimming took 4 bases from V and 4 from J, leaving 17 bases between them. Germline V gives CDR1 SGHRS, CDR2 YFSETQ. This CDR3 has 15 residues. Findings and limits, study-wide: According to a later analysis, most TCR beta chains associated with CMV appeared HLA-restricted. CMV serostatus alone was available as immune exposure information.

The sample taken for sequencing was PBMCs. This clonotype was obtained from a woman between 40 and 50 years old in good health and CMV-seropositive. The gene calls are TRBV5-1 and TRBJ2-5; D is unresolved. CDR3 in DNA: TGCGCCAGCAGCAGAGAGCCTCTCCCCTCAGAGACCCAGTACTTC. Its translation: CASSREPLPSETQYF.